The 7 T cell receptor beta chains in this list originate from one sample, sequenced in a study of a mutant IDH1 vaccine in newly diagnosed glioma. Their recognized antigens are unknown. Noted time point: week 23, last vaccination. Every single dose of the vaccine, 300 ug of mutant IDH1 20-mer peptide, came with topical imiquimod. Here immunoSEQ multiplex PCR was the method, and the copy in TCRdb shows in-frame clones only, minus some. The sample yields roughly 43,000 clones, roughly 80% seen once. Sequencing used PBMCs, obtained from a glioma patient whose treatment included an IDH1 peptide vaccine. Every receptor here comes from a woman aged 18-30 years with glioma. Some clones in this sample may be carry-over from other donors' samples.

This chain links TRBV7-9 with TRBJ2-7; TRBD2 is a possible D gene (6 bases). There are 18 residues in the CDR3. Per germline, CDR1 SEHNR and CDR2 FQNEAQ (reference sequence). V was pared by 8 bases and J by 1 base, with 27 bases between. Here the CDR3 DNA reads TGTGCCAGCGGAACCTTTGGAGGGACGGGCCATGTATCCTACGAGCAGTACTTC. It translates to CASGTFGGTGHVSYEQYF. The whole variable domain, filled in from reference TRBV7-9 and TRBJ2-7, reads DTGVSQNPRHKITKRGQNVTFRCDPISEHNRLYWYRQTLGQGPEFLTYFQNEAQLEKSRLLSDRFSAERPKGSFSTLEIQRTEQGDSAMYLCASGTFGGTGHVSYEQYFGPGTRLTVT.

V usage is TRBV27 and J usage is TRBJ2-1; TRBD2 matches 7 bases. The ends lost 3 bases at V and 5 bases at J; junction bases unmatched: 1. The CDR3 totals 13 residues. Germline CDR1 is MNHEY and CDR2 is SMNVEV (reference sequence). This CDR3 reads CASSFLADNEQFF. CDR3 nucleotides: TGTGCCAGCAGTTTCCTAGCGGACAATGAGCAGTTCTTC.

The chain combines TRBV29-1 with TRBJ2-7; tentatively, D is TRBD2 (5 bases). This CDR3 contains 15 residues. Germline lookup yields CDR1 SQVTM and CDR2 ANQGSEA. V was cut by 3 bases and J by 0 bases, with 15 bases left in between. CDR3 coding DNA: TGCAGCGTTGACTCCGGGATACCCCCCTCCTACGAGCAGTACTTC. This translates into CSVDSGIPPSYEQYF.

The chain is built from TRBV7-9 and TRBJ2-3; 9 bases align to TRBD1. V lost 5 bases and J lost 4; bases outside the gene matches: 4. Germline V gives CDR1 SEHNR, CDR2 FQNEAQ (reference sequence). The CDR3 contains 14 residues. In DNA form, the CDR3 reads TGTGCCAGCAGCCTTCGGACAGGGGCAGATACGCAGTATTTT. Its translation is CASSLRTGADTQYF.

CDR3 in amino acids: CASSPGLALTEQFF. The CDR3, as DNA: TGTGCCAGCAGCCCGGGACTAGCACTTACTGAGCAGTTCTTC. V and J are TRBV27 and TRBJ2-1, with TRBD2 matching over 9 bases. This CDR3 has 14 residues. Germline CDR1 MNHEY, CDR2 SMNVEV (reference sequence). V was clipped by 6 bases and J by 9 bases; unmatched bases: 9.

Here the CDR3 DNA reads TGTGCCAGCACCAAGACGGGGGTCTACAATGAGCAGTTCTTC. Protein: CASTKTGVYNEQFF. J is TRBJ2-1 and V is TRBV27, with a tentative D call TRBD2 (6 bases). CDR3 length equals 14 residues. Per germline, CDR1 MNHEY and CDR2 SMNVEV (reference sequence). The germline V and J ends were trimmed by 7 bases and 3 bases, with 13 bases remaining between them.

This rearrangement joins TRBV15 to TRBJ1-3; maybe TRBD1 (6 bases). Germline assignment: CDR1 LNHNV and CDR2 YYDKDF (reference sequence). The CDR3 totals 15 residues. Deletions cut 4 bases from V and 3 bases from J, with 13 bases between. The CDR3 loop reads CATSTNYRVGNTIYF. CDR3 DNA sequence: TGTGCCACCAGCACCAATTACAGGGTTGGAAACACCATATATTTT. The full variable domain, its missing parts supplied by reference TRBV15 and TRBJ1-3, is DAMVIQNPRYQVTQFGKPVTLSCSQTLNHNVMYWYQQKSSQAPKLLFHYYDKDFNNEADTPDNFQSRRPNTSFCFLDIRSPGLGDTAMYLCATSTNYRVGNTIYFGEGSWLTVV.